One T cell receptor beta chain is described in this entry. This CDR3 has 14 amino acids. V shed 7 bases, J shed 4 bases, and the junction held 2 bases outside the gene matches. Germline V gene sequence: CDR1 LNHDA, CDR2 SQIVND (reference sequence). Clones were read by immunoSEQ multiplex PCR, and TCRdb kept only the in-frame ones, dropping some. The sample carries 90,000 to 120,000 clones, 85% to 95% recorded once. The entry originates in a study of T cell changes during pregnancy in multiple sclerosis. The specimen was peripheral blood, collected in the third trimester of pregnancy. This TCR was sampled from a female donor in good health, enrolled as a control in a pregnancy study. This chain connects TRBV19 to TRBJ2-1, with 12 bases fitting TRBD2. The CDR3 protein is CASNLAGGYNEQFF. The CDR3 DNA reads TGTGCCAGTAATCTAGCGGGGGGGTACAATGAGCAGTTCTTC.